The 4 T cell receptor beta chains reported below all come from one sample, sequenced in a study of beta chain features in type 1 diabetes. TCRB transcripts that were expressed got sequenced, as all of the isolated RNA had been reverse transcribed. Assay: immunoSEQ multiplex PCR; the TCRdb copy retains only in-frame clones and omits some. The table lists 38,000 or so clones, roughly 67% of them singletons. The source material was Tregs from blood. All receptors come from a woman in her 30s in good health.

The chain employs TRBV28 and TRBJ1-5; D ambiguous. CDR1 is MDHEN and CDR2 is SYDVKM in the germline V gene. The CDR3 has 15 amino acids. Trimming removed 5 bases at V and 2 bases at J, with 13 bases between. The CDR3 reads CASSLRHQGNQPQHF. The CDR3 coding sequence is TGTGCCAGCAGTCTACGACACCAGGGCAATCAGCCCCAGCATTTT.

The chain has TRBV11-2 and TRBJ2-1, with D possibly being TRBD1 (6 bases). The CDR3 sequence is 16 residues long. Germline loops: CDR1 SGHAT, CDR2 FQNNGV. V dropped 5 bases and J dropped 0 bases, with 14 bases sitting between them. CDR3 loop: CASSPTLGGSYNEQFF. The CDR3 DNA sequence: TGTGCCAGCAGCCCCACCCTAGGGGGCTCCTACAATGAGCAGTTCTTC. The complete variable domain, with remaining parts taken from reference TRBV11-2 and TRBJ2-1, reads EAGVAQSPRYKIIEKRQSVAFWCNPISGHATLYWYQQILGQGPKLLIQFQNNGVVDDSQLPKDRFSAERLKGVDSTLKIQPAKLEDSAVYLCASSPTLGGSYNEQFFGPGTRLTVL.

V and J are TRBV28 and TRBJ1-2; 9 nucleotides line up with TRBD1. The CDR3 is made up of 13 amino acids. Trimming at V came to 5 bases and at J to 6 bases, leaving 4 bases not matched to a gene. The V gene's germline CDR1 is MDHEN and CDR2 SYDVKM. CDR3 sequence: CASSPDRGNGYTF. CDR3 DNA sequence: TGTGCCAGCAGTCCCGACAGGGGGAATGGCTACACCTTC.

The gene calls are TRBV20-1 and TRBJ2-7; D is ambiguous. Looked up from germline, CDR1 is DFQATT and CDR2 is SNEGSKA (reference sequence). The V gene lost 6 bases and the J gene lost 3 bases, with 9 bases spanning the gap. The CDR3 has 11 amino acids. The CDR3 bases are TGCAGTGCACGGTCTAACTACGAGCAGTACTTC. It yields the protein CSARSNYEQYF.